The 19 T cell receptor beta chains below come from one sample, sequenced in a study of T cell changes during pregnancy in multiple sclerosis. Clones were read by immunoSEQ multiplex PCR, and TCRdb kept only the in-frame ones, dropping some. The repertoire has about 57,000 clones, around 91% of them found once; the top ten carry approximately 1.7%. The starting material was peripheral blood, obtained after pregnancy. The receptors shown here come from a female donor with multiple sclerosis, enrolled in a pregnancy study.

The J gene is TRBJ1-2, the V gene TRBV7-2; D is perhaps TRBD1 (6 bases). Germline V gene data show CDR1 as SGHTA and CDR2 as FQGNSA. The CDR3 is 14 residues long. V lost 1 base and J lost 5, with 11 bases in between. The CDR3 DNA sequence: TGTGCCAGCAGCTTAGAAGTGGGGGCGTATGGCTACACCTTC. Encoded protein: CASSLEVGAYGYTF.

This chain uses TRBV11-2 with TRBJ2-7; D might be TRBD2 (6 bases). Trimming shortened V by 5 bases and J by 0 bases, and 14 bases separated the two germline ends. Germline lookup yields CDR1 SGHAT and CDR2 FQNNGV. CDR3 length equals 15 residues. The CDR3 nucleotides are TGTGCCAGCAGCCTGGGCGGGACCTTCTCCTACGAGCAGTACTTC. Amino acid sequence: CASSLGGTFSYEQYF.

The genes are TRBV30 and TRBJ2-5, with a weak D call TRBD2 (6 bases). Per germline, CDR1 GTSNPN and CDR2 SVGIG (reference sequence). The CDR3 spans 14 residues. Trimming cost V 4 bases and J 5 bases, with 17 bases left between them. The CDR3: CAWTSRAGWETQYF. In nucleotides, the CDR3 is TGTGCCTGGACCTCGAGGGCGGGGTGGGAGACCCAGTACTTC. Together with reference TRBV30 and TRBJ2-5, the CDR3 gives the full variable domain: SQTIHQWPATLVQPVGSPLSLECTVEGTSNPNLYWYRQAAGRGLQLLFYSVGIGQISSEVPQNLSASRPQDRQFILSSKKLLLSDSGFYLCAWTSRAGWETQYFGPGTRLLVL.

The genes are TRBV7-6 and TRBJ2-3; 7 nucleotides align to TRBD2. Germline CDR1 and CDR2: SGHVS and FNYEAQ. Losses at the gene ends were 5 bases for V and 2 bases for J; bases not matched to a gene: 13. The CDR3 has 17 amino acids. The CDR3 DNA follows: TGTGCCAGCAGCCCCGGACTAGGTCACGCATCCACAGATACGCAGTATTTT. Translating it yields CASSPGLGHASTDTQYF.

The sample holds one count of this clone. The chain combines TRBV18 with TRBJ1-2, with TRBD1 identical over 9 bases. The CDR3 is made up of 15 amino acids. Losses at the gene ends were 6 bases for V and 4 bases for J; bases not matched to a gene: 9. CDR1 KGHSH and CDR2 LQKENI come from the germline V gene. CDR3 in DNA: TGTGCCAGCTCGCCCGGGACAGGGAGTTTCTATGGCTACACCTTC. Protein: CASSPGTGSFYGYTF.

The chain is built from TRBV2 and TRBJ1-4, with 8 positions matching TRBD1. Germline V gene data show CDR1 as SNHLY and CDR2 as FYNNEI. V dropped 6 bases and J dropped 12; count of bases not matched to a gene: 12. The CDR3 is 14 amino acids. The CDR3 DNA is TGTGCCAGCAGGATACAGGGGGTTGTATTAGAACTGTTTTTT. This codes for CASRIQGVVLELFF.

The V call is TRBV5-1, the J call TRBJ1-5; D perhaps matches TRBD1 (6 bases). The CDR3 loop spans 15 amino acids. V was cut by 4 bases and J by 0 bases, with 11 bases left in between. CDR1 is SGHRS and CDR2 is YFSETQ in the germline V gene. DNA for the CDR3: TGCGCCAGCAGCCCCGGACAGTATAGCAATCAGCCCCAGCATTTT. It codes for CASSPGQYSNQPQHF. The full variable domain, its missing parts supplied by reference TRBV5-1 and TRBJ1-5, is KAGVTQTPRYLIKTRGQQVTLSCSPISGHRSVSWYQQTPGQGLQFLFEYFSETQRNKGNFPGRFSGRQFSNSRSEMNVSTLELGDSALYLCASSPGQYSNQPQHFGDGTRLSIL.

In nucleotides, the CDR3 is TGTGCCAGCAGGACAGGGGTCGGGCCACCCCTCCACTTT. Protein sequence: CASRTGVGPPLHF. This chain joins TRBV28 and TRBJ1-6; 8 bases map to TRBD1. CDR3 length: 13 amino acids. The J segment lost 11 bases and the V segment lost 6 bases, leaving 6 bases of the junction unmatched. Germline lookup yields CDR1 MDHEN and CDR2 SYDVKM.

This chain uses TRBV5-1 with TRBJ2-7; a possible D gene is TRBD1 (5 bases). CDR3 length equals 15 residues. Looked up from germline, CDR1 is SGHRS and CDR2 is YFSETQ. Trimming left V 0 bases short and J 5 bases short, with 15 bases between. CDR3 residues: CASSLEIWQGDEQYF. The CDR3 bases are TGCGCCAGCAGCTTGGAAATTTGGCAGGGTGACGAGCAGTACTTC.

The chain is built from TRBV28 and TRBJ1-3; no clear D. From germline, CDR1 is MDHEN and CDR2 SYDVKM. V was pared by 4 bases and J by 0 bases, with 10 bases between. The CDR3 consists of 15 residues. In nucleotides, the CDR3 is TGTGCCAGCAGTTATGCCACGAGCTCTGGAAACACCATATATTTT. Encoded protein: CASSYATSSGNTIYF.

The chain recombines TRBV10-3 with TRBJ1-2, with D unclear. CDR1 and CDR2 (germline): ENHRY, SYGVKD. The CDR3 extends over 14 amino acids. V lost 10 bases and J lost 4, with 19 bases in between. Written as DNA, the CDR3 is TGTGCCAGTGGAGAGGCTAGAGGTGGCTATGGCTACACCTTC. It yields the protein CASGEARGGYGYTF.

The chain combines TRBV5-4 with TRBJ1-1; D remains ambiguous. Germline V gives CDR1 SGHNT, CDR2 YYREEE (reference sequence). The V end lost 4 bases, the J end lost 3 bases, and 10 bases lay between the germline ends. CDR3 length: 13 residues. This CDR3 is CASSPKDYTEAFF. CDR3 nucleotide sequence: TGTGCCAGCAGCCCGAAGGACTACACTGAAGCTTTCTTT.

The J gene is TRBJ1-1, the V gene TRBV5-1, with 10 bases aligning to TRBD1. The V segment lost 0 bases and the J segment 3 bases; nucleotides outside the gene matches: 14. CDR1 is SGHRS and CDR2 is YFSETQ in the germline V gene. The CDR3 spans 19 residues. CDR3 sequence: CASSLGRTGGYLLDTEAFF. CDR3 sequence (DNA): TGCGCCAGCAGCTTGGGTCGGACAGGGGGTTATCTCTTAGACACTGAAGCTTTCTTT. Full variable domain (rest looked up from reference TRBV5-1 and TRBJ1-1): KAGVTQTPRYLIKTRGQQVTLSCSPISGHRSVSWYQQTPGQGLQFLFEYFSETQRNKGNFPGRFSGRQFSNSRSEMNVSTLELGDSALYLCASSLGRTGGYLLDTEAFFGQGTRLTVV.

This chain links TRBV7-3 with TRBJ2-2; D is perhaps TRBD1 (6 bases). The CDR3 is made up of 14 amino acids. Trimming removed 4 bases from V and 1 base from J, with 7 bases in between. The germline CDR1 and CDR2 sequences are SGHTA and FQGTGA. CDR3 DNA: TGTGCCAGCAGCTGGGGGCTGAACACCGGGGAGCTGTTTTTT. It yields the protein CASSWGLNTGELFF.

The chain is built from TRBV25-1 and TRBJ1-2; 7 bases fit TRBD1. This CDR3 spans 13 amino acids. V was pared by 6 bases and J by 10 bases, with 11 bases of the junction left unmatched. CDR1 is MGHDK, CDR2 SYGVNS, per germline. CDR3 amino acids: CASRPTGSLVYTF. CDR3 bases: TGTGCCAGCAGACCGACAGGGTCCTTAGTCTACACCTTC.

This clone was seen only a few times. CDR3 nucleotide sequence: TGTGCCAGCAGTTTAGGACAGTATGGCTACACCTTC. This gives the protein CASSLGQYGYTF. The rearrangement joins TRBV6-6 to TRBJ1-2; tentatively, D is TRBD1 (6 bases). Trimming pared 4 bases from V and 5 bases from J, leaving 8 bases between. Per germline, CDR1 MNHNY and CDR2 SVGAGI (reference sequence). The CDR3 length is 12 residues.

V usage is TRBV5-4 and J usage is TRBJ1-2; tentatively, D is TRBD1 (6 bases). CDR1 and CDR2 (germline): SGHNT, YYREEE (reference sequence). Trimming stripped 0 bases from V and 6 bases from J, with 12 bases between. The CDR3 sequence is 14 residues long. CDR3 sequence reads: CASSLAWGLDGYTF. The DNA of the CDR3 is TGTGCCAGCAGCTTGGCATGGGGGCTAGATGGCTACACCTTC. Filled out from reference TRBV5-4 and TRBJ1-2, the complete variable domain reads ETGVTQSPTHLIKTRGQQVTLRCSSQSGHNTVSWYQQALGQGPQFIFQYYREEENGRGNFPPRFSGLQFPNYSSELNVNALELDDSALYLCASSLAWGLDGYTFGSGTRLTVV.

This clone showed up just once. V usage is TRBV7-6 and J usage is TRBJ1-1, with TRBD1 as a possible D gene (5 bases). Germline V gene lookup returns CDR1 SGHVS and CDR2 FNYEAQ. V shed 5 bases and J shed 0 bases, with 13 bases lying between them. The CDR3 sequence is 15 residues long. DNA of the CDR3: TGTGCCAGCAGCCTGGCCGCAGGGTTGAACACTGAAGCTTTCTTT. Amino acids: CASSLAAGLNTEAFF.

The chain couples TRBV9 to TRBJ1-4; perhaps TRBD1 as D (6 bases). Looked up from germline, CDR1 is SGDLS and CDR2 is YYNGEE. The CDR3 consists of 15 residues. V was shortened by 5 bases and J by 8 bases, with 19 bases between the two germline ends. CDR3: CASSRSGNQGEKLFF. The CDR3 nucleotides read TGTGCCAGCAGTCGAAGTGGGAACCAGGGGGAAAAACTGTTTTTT.